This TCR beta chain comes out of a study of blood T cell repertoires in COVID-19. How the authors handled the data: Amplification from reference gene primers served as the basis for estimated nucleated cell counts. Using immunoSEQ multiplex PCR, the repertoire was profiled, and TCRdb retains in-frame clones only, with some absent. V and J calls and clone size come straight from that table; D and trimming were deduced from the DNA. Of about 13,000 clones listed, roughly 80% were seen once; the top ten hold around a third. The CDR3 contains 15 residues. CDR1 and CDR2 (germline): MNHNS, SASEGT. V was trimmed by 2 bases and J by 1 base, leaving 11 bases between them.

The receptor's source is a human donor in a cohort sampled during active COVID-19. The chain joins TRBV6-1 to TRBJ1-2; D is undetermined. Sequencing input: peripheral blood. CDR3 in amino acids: CASSETRQLNYGYTF. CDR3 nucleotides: TGTGCCAGCAGTGAAACCAGGCAACTTAACTATGGCTACACCTTC.